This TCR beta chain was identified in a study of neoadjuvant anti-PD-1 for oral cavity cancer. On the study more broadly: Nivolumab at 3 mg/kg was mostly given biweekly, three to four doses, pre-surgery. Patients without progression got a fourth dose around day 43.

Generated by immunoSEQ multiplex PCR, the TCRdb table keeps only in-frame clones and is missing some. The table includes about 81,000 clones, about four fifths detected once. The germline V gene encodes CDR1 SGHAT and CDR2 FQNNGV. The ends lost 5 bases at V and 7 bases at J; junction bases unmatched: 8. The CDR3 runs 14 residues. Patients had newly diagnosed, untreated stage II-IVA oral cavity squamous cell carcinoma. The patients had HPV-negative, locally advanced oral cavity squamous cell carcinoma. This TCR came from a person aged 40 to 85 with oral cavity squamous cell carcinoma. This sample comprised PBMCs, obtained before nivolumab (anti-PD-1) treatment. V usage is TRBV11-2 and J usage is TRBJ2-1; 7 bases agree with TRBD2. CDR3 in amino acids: CASSPGTTRNEQFF. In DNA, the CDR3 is TGTGCCAGCAGCCCGGGGACTACAAGGAATGAGCAGTTCTTC.